This TCR beta chain was sequenced in a study of T cell responses to AZD1222 COVID-19 vaccine (dated by TCRdb to 2020 to 2023). Looking at the study overall: TCR sequencing covered about 230 trial participants: 200 to 220 given two doses of AZD1222 and about 26 given two doses of MenACWY control vaccine. Enrollment into the trials was organized by age into subgroups of 18-55, 56-69 and 70-plus years, and those subgroups contained around 150, 28 and 57 TCR-sequenced participants, respectively.

What the work shows at the level of the full study, not this receptor alone: In the small 56-69-year group, the increase in depth fell short of significance, most likely because of low power. Epitopes outside the regions mutated in the B.1.351 and B.1.1.7 variants were reportedly recognized by nearly half of the unique spike-specific TCRs. Participants were mostly white British, with more females than males. The authors suggested clonal diversity may have been underestimated. The vaccine-associated CD4 TCRs covered the entire spike protein, and the dominant responses fell in regions 160-218 and 743-854. After two AZD1222 doses, both the breadth and the depth of spike-specific TCRs were significantly higher than at day 0 and than in MenACWY recipients. No day 14 peak-response samples were available, so repertoires were characterized only after the peak T cell response. Conclusions about previously exposed vaccinees are limited because only 6 or 7 AZD1222 recipients were SARS-CoV-2 seropositive at baseline.

The time point label corresponds to: about 28 days (+/-7) after the second vaccine dose. AZD1222 recipients with second doses at about 4 weeks or about 12 weeks were pooled, because spike-specific TCR depth and breadth did not differ between schedules. The vaccinee samples were drawn from two UK trials, COV001 and COV002, one of which was a single-blind randomized controlled phase 2/3 trial testing AZD1222 (ChAdOx1 nCoV-19) in healthy adults. For TCRbeta chain sequencing, PBMC samples were collected from trial participants at day 0 and at day 28 after the second dose. Via the germline V gene, CDR1 is SGHRS and CDR2 YFSETQ. From cysteine to phenylalanine, the CDR3 is 17 amino acids long. Only CDR3 DNA is held: 51 bases, read in frame from base 1. The germline V and J ends show losses of 3 bases and 0 bases respectively, and no gene match explains 9 bases of the junction. The CDR3 regions of human TCRbeta chains were analyzed by immunosequencing. From the authors' description of their analysis: Repertoire TCRs were matched against a reference library of SARS-CoV-2-specific TCRs generated with the MIRA antigen-specificity platform. Breadth was defined as the fraction of unique TCRs that were SARS-CoV-2-associated. Depth was defined as the fraction of total T cells that were SARS-CoV-2-associated. Using the MIRA data, each spike-specific TCR was assigned both to the spike region to which the TCR was reactive and to a CD4 or CD8 class. Log10-transformed breadth and depth values were compared by one-way ANOVA with Sidak's multiple comparisons tests. Entries here come from immuneACCESS through TCRdb and include only in-frame sequences with V and J called. Some clones fail to appear in such tables; in the studies checked, an unresolved V gene covers under half of the shortfall, and the cause of the remainder is unknown. The V and J calls and clone size come from that table; D and trimming were worked out from the DNA. The sample contains fewer than 120,000 clones, 94% of them found a single time. About 3.1% of the sample is in the top ten clones.

For this clone: Its antigen is unknown. No base quality information exists; no much larger clone differs at one position.

The rearrangement combines TRBV5-1 with TRBJ2-4, and TRBD1 aligns with 7 junction nucleotides. The sequence was obtained from an adult who received the AZD1222 COVID-19 vaccine. Sequencing was performed on peripheral blood, taken 28 days after the second AZD1222 dose. CDR3 sequence: CASSYGTDPLAKNIQYF. The nucleotide sequence is given as TGCGCCAGCAGCTACGGGACAGACCCCTTAGCCAAAAACATTCAGTACTTC.